Presented here are 32 T cell receptor beta chains from one specimen sequenced in a study of blood T cell repertoires in COVID-19. Clones were read by immunoSEQ multiplex PCR, and TCRdb kept only the in-frame ones, dropping some. In the table there are about 300,000 clones, roughly 89% of which are singletons. The sample was peripheral blood. The receptors were gathered from a woman in her twenties or thirties with COVID-19, enrolled during active disease.

A word on this clone: The sample carries other DNA sequences with the same CDR3. The chain uses TRBV27 and TRBJ1-5, with D possibly TRBD1 on 5 matching bases. Trimming left V 0 bases short and J 2 bases short, with 5 bases between. Germline loops: CDR1 MNHEY, CDR2 SMNVEV (reference sequence). The CDR3 runs 14 residues. CDR3 bases: TGTGCCAGCAGTTTATCAGGGGGCAATCAGCCCCAGCATTTT. Translated: CASSLSGGNQPQHF.

The rearrangement uses TRBV7-8 and TRBJ1-1; D gene uncertain. The CDR3 has 16 residues. V was trimmed by 1 base and J by 0 bases, leaving 12 bases between them. CDR1 SGHVS and CDR2 FQNEAQ come from the germline V gene. The CDR3, as DNA: TGTGCCAGCAGCTTAGAGATGAGGGTGATGAACACTGAAGCTTTCTTT. Amino acids: CASSLEMRVMNTEAFF.

The chain couples TRBV2 to TRBJ2-3; D might be TRBD1 (6 bases). CDR3 size: 14 residues. Between the trimmed V and J ends, which lost 6 bases and 0 bases, there was a span of 10 bases. Germline V gene data show CDR1 as SNHLY and CDR2 as FYNNEI. The CDR3 sequence: CASRPGQSTDTQYF. In nucleotides, the CDR3 is TGTGCCAGCAGGCCCGGACAGAGCACAGATACGCAGTATTTT. The variable domain in full, with the rest retrieved from reference TRBV2 and TRBJ2-3, is EPEVTQTPSHQVTQMGQEVILRCVPISNHLYFYWYRQILGQKVEFLVSFYNNEISEKSEIFDDQFSVERPDGSNFTLKIRSTKLEDSAMYFCASRPGQSTDTQYFGPGTRLTVL.

The CDR3 loop reads CASSFSFAGELFF. In nucleotides, the CDR3 is TGTGCCAGCAGCTTCAGTTTCGCCGGGGAGCTGTTTTTT. The chain couples TRBV14 to TRBJ2-2; D is uncertain. The germline gives CDR1 SGHDN, CDR2 FVKESK. This CDR3 region has 13 residues. The germline V and J ends were trimmed by 5 bases and 6 bases, with 10 bases remaining between them.

The J gene is TRBJ2-1, the V gene TRBV7-8, with 7 bases fitting TRBD2. Germline V gene lookup returns CDR1 SGHVS and CDR2 FQNEAQ. This CDR3 is built from 16 residues. The V gene end was trimmed by 5 bases and the J gene end by 5 bases; junction bases not matched to a gene: 12. The CDR3 is CASSRRRASGDNEQFF. The CDR3 bases are TGTGCCAGCAGCCGTAGAAGGGCTAGCGGTGACAATGAGCAGTTCTTC.

This clone was observed a few times. This chain joins TRBV18 and TRBJ2-1; TRBD1 matches at 7 bases. CDR1 is KGHSH, CDR2 LQKENI, per germline. This CDR3 has 15 residues. V shed 4 bases, J shed 2 bases, and the junction held 5 bases outside the gene matches. CDR3 bases: TGTGCCAGCTCACTAGGACAGGAAGCCTACAATGAGCAGTTCTTC. This translates into CASSLGQEAYNEQFF.

The J gene is TRBJ2-6, the V gene TRBV7-2; 9 positions agree with TRBD1. The V gene end was trimmed by 8 bases and the J gene end by 0 bases; junction bases not matched to a gene: 8. CDR1 is SGHTA and CDR2 is FQGNSA in the germline V gene. This CDR3 contains 17 residues. CDR3 protein: CASRGRDRDSGANVLTF. The CDR3 DNA is TGTGCCAGCCGGGGCCGGGACAGGGACTCTGGGGCCAACGTCCTGACTTTC.

The chain carries TRBV24-1 and TRBJ2-1; 7 bases align to TRBD1. The germline gives CDR1 KGHDR, CDR2 SFDVKD. CDR3 length: 16 residues. V lost 5 bases to trimming and J lost 2 bases; unmatched junction nucleotides: 8. The DNA of the CDR3 is TGTGCCACCAGTGCCGTGACAGGGTTCGCCTACAATGAGCAGTTCTTC. This gives the protein CATSAVTGFAYNEQFF.

The chain carries TRBV6-6 and TRBJ1-6; D perhaps matches TRBD1 (6 bases). The V gene lost 5 bases and the J gene lost 4 bases, with 18 bases spanning the gap. The CDR3 is made up of 17 amino acids. The germline gives CDR1 MNHNY, CDR2 SVGAGI (reference sequence). CDR3 sequence (DNA): TGTGCCAGCAGTCTACGGACAGAACTTCAGTATAATTCACCCCTCCACTTT. It is translated as CASSLRTELQYNSPLHF.

The chain couples TRBV7-2 to TRBJ2-5, with 10 bases fitting TRBD2. The V segment lost 5 bases and the J segment 1 base; nucleotides outside the gene matches: 7. CDR1 SGHTA and CDR2 FQGNSA come from the germline V gene. The CDR3 is 16 residues long. CDR3 coding DNA: TGTGCCAGCAGCCCCATAGCGGGGGGAATCCAAGAGACCCAGTACTTC. Translating gives CASSPIAGGIQETQYF.

V is TRBV9 and J is TRBJ2-7; D unresolved. V was cut by 0 bases and J by 5 bases, with 6 bases left in between. The CDR3 is 12 residues long. Germline V gene lookup returns CDR1 SGDLS and CDR2 YYNGEE. CDR3 coding DNA: TGTGCCAGCAGCGTAGACACGAACGAGCAGTACTTC. The encoded protein is CASSVDTNEQYF.

The chain employs TRBV7-2 and TRBJ2-7; 11 positions agree with TRBD1. The CDR3 extends over 17 amino acids. Germline V lookup: CDR1 SGHTA, CDR2 FQGNSA. V dropped 5 bases and J dropped 3; count of bases not matched to a gene: 12. The CDR3 region has the DNA TGTGCCAGCAGCCCGGGACAGGGGGGCCCCTATTTCTACGAGCAGTACTTC. Its protein product is CASSPGQGGPYFYEQYF.

The gene calls are TRBV9 and TRBJ2-2; a weak D match, TRBD1 (5 bases). The germline V gene has CDR1 SGDLS and CDR2 YYNGEE. The CDR3 length is 15 residues. V was cut by 0 bases and J by 5 bases, with 11 bases left in between. Here the CDR3 DNA reads TGTGCCAGCAGCGTAGAAGGGGTTTTGACCGGGGAGCTGTTTTTT. The encoded protein is CASSVEGVLTGELFF. Supplemented by reference TRBV9 and TRBJ2-2, the full variable domain reads DSGVTQTPKHLITATGQRVTLRCSPRSGDLSVYWYQQSLDQGLQFLIQYYNGEERAKGNILERFSAQQFPDLHSELNLSSLELGDSALYFCASSVEGVLTGELFFGEGSRLTVL.

A single count supports this clone. J is TRBJ2-4 and V is TRBV28, with a tentative D call TRBD1 (7 bases). This CDR3 contains 15 residues. Trimming stripped 5 bases from V and 8 bases from J, with 19 bases between. CDR1 and CDR2 (germline): MDHEN, SYDVKM. CDR3 sequence reads: CASSPRGRGVDIQYF. The CDR3 coding sequence is TGTGCCAGCAGTCCAAGGGGCAGGGGGGTGGACATTCAGTACTTC.

The V call is TRBV7-9, the J call TRBJ1-2, with TRBD1 as a possible D gene (6 bases). Germline V CDR1 and CDR2: SEHNR, FQNEAQ (reference sequence). The CDR3 has 16 residues. Trimming took 5 bases from V and 5 from J, leaving 21 bases between them. The CDR3 coding sequence is TGTGCCAGCAGCCCAACCGACAGGACTAGATCTTATGGCTACACCTTC. Its translation is CASSPTDRTRSYGYTF.

The chain carries TRBV19 and TRBJ1-2, with 9 bases identical to TRBD1. Germline loops: CDR1 LNHDA, CDR2 SQIVND (reference sequence). V lost 7 bases and J lost 8; bases outside the gene matches: 5. There are 12 residues in the CDR3. The CDR3 coding sequence is TGTGCCAGTAAACAGGGGGCGTCCGGCTACACCTTC. Translated: CASKQGASGYTF.

The V gene is TRBV2, the J gene TRBJ1-6; no reliable D call. Germline V gene sequence: CDR1 SNHLY, CDR2 FYNNEI. Trimming removed 6 bases at V and 7 bases at J, with 16 bases between. The CDR3 has 15 amino acids. The CDR3 DNA reads as TGTGCCAGCAGACAAGAGTCGGGTGGAAATTCACCCCTCCACTTT. Translation: CASRQESGGNSPLHF.

This sequence joins TRBV5-1 and TRBJ1-4; D may be TRBD1 (5 bases). V dropped 6 bases and J dropped 0 bases, with 9 bases sitting between them. CDR1 is SGHRS, CDR2 YFSETQ, per germline. CDR3 length: 14 amino acids. CDR3: CASTTGATNEKLFF. CDR3 coding DNA: TGCGCCAGCACCACAGGTGCAACTAATGAAAAACTGTTTTTT.

This chain connects TRBV7-2 to TRBJ2-3; 11 nucleotides agree with TRBD1. V lost 1 base, J lost 4 bases, and 1 base stayed unmatched. The CDR3 sequence is 15 residues long. Germline CDR1 and CDR2: SGHTA and FQGNSA. This CDR3 is CASSLGGQGADTQYF. CDR3 nucleotides: TGTGCCAGCAGCTTAGGGGGACAGGGGGCAGATACGCAGTATTTT.

The chain combines TRBV11-3 with TRBJ2-2; 9 nucleotides line up with TRBD1. The ends lost 4 bases at V and 5 bases at J; junction bases unmatched: 5. The CDR3 sequence is 15 residues long. Germline V gene sequence: CDR1 SGHNT, CDR2 YENEEA. Here the CDR3 reads CASSSPGTGTGELFF. CDR3 nucleotide sequence: TGTGCCAGCAGCTCCCCCGGGACAGGGACCGGGGAGCTGTTTTTT.

The rearrangement uses TRBV7-9 and TRBJ1-2; 10 bases are a match to TRBD1. The CDR3 has 14 amino acids. CDR1 SEHNR and CDR2 FQNEAQ come from the germline V gene (reference sequence). The trim removed 5 bases at V and 6 bases at J, leaving 6 bases unmatched. CDR3 nucleotide sequence: TGTGCCAGCAGCCATTGGGACAGGGGAGATGGCTACACCTTC. Its protein is CASSHWDRGDGYTF.

The rearrangement uses TRBV19 and TRBJ1-5; D gene uncertain. Germline assignment: CDR1 LNHDA and CDR2 SQIVND (reference sequence). Trimming cost V 3 bases and J 4 bases, with 4 bases left between them. CDR3 length equals 12 residues. This chain's CDR3 is CASSIRNQPQHF. The DNA for the CDR3 is TGTGCCAGTAGTATCAGGAATCAGCCCCAGCATTTT. Full variable domain (missing parts from reference TRBV19 and TRBJ1-5): DGGITQSPKYLFRKEGQNVTLSCEQNLNHDAMYWYRQDPGQGLRLIYYSQIVNDFQKGDIAEGYSVSREKKESFPLTVTSAQKNPTAFYLCASSIRNQPQHFGDGTRLSIL.

The rearrangement links TRBV9 to TRBJ2-1, with D hard to call. The CDR3 length is 17 residues. The V gene lost 0 bases and the J gene lost 0 bases, with 13 bases spanning the gap. The germline gives CDR1 SGDLS, CDR2 YYNGEE. For the CDR3, the DNA is TGTGCCAGCAGCGTAGCACCATTCGAGAGCTCCTACAATGAGCAGTTCTTC. Its protein product is CASSVAPFESSYNEQFF. Full variable domain (missing parts from reference TRBV9 and TRBJ2-1): DSGVTQTPKHLITATGQRVTLRCSPRSGDLSVYWYQQSLDQGLQFLIQYYNGEERAKGNILERFSAQQFPDLHSELNLSSLELGDSALYFCASSVAPFESSYNEQFFGPGTRLTVL.

V is TRBV13 and J is TRBJ2-5; the D gene is possibly TRBD2 (5 bases). CDR1 is PRHDT and CDR2 is FYEKMQ in the germline V gene (reference sequence). The V end was cut by 5 bases, the J end by 2 bases, with 12 bases between. This CDR3 comprises 14 residues. The CDR3 loop reads CASSRRTRQETQYF. For the CDR3, the DNA is TGTGCCAGCAGCCGGCGGACTCGGCAAGAGACCCAGTACTTC.

J is TRBJ2-5 and V is TRBV5-6, with D possibly TRBD2 on 5 matching bases. CDR3 length equals 15 residues. V lost 0 bases and J 0 bases, leaving 9 bases between the germline ends. Germline CDR1 is SGHDT and CDR2 is YYEEEE. The CDR3 DNA is TGTGCCAGCAGCTTGGGACTAACGTACCAAGAGACCCAGTACTTC. As protein: CASSLGLTYQETQYF.

This clone was seen a handful of times. This chain joins TRBV12-3 or TRBV12-4 and TRBJ1-6; D remains unclear. Trimming shortened V by 6 bases and J by 5 bases, and 8 bases separated the two germline ends. This CDR3 is built from 13 residues. CDR3 nucleotide sequence: TGTGCCAGCAGAAAACAAGATAATTCACCCCTCCACTTT. Translating gives CASRKQDNSPLHF.

This chain uses TRBV24-1 with TRBJ2-5; the D gene is possibly TRBD1 (5 bases). V dropped 9 bases and J dropped 0 bases, with 10 bases sitting between them. The germline V gene encodes CDR1 KGHDR and CDR2 SFDVKD. The CDR3 contains 13 residues. The DNA for the CDR3 is TGTGCCACCTCCAGGGAAAACCAAGAGACCCAGTACTTC. Its protein is CATSRENQETQYF.

The table lists this clone with a count of one. The chain links TRBV4-1 to TRBJ1-1; no definite D call. This CDR3 is 14 amino acids long. V lost 0 bases, J lost 0 bases, and 5 bases lay in between. Per the germline V gene, CDR1 is MGHRA and CDR2 is YSYEKL. CDR3 amino acids: CASSQEIMNTEAFF. The CDR3 DNA reads TGCGCCAGCAGCCAAGAAATCATGAACACTGAAGCTTTCTTT.

This chain uses TRBV6-2 or TRBV6-3 with TRBJ1-2; D is uncertain. The CDR3 is 13 amino acids. V was pared by 5 bases and J by 4 bases, with 11 bases between. Germline values: CDR1 MNHEY, CDR2 SVGEGT. This CDR3 reads CASSPGGPYGYTF. The CDR3 region has the DNA TGTGCCAGCAGTCCCGGAGGGCCCTATGGCTACACCTTC.

The chain has TRBV5-5 and TRBJ1-6; 7 bases map to TRBD1. In germline, CDR1 is SGHKS, CDR2 YYEKEE (reference sequence). The CDR3 spans 14 residues. Germline trimming cut 4 bases from V and 7 bases from J; bases unmatched to any gene: 5. CDR3 in DNA: TGTGCCAGCAGCCCGGGACAGCCCAATTCACCCCTCCACTTT. Translating gives CASSPGQPNSPLHF.

The rearrangement links TRBV3-1 (or the pseudogene TRBV3-2) to TRBJ1-6; D may be TRBD1 (5 bases). Germline V lookup: CDR1 LGHDT, CDR2 YNNKEL (reference sequence). The CDR3 covers 14 residues. Trimming took off 1 base at V and 9 bases at J, with 10 bases between the two ends. Here the CDR3 DNA reads TGTGCCAGCAGCCAAGTTATGGGGGGTTCACCCCTCCACTTT. As protein: CASSQVMGGSPLHF.

The chain links TRBV3-1 (or the pseudogene TRBV3-2) to TRBJ2-3, with TRBD2 matching 7 bases. The germline V gene encodes CDR1 LGHDT and CDR2 YNNKEL (reference sequence). The CDR3 is made up of 13 amino acids. Germline trimming cut 10 bases from V and 5 bases from J; bases unmatched to any gene: 9. In DNA, the CDR3 is TGTGCCACCTCAGGGACTAACAGAGATACGCAGTATTTT. Translation gives CATSGTNRDTQYF.